This is a list of T cell receptor beta chains from one sample in a study of blood T cell repertoires in COVID-19. The repertoire was sequenced with immunoSEQ multiplex PCR; TCRdb's copy has only in-frame clones and lacks some. The sample holds around 500,000 clones, 75% to 90% seen once. Input material: PBMCs or T cells enriched from blood (not recorded which). The receptors come from a woman aged 55-75 years who had recovered from COVID-19. CDR3s include the opening cysteine and the closing phenylalanine or tryptophan. D genes are given only for firm matches. Size is stated for part of the rows, as once, few or many counts, or as a class when the clone is expanded.

TGTGCCATCCCACAGGGAAAGCGGGGTAAAAACTATGGCTACACCTTC | CAIPQGKRGKNYGYTF | TRBJ1-2 | NA | TRBV28 | once
TGCGCCAGCAGCTCAGGGGCGCCCCAAGAGACCCAGTACTTC | CASSSGAPQETQYF | TRBJ2-5 | NA | TRBV5-1 | NA
TGTGCCAGTCAAGACAGGGTGGGGGGCTACACCTTC | CASQDRVGGYTF | TRBJ1-2 | TRBD1 | TRBV2 | NA
TGTGCCAGCAGCCGGTACGCGGGCGGAGGGGGCACAGATACGCAGTATTTT | CASSRYAGGGGTDTQYF | TRBJ2-3 | NA | TRBV11-3 | NA
TGTGCCAGCAGTGAAGCCGGGACAGGTTACAATGAGCAGTTCTTC | CASSEAGTGYNEQFF | TRBJ2-1 | TRBD1 | TRBV2 | NA
TGTGCCAGCAGTGAAAGAGAATATAGCAATCAGCCCCAGCATTTT | CASSEREYSNQPQHF | TRBJ1-5 | NA | TRBV2 | NA
TGTGCCAGCAGCTTAGGCGGGGGGAACATTCAGTACTTC | CASSLGGGNIQYF | TRBJ2-4 | TRBD2 | TRBV11-2 | NA
TGTGCCAGCACTCCGCTCTCGGTCGCCGTAAAGGGCTACACCTTC | CASTPLSVAVKGYTF | TRBJ1-2 | NA | TRBV5-8 | NA
TGTGCCTGGAGCGGGACAGACAATGAGCAGTTCTTC | CAWSGTDNEQFF | TRBJ2-1 | TRBD1 | TRBV30 | NA
TGTGCCAGCAGTGACGGGGGTCAGCCCCAGCATTTT | CASSDGGQPQHF | TRBJ1-5 | NA | TRBV9 | NA
TGTGCCAGCAGCTTGGGTCTCTATGGCTACACCTTC | CASSLGLYGYTF | TRBJ1-2 | NA | TRBV5-4 | NA
TGTGCCAGCACCTTGACTATTTACAATGAGCAGTTCTTC | CASTLTIYNEQFF | TRBJ2-1 | NA | TRBV2 | NA
TGCAGCGTTGAGTCTTCCCGGGACAGGGAGGTCAATGGCTACACCTTC | CSVESSRDREVNGYTF | TRBJ1-2 | TRBD1 | TRBV29-1 | NA
TGCGCCAGCAGCTTCTATCCAGGGGTTTATCAGCCCCAGCATTTT | CASSFYPGVYQPQHF | TRBJ1-5 | NA | TRBV5-1 | NA
TGCGCCAGCAGAAACCCGGGACAGAGGCATAATACGCAGTATTTT | CASRNPGQRHNTQYF | TRBJ2-3 | TRBD1 | TRBV4-1 | NA
TGTGCCAGCAGCCGGCGGACAGGGGTCACCGGGGAGCTGTTTTTT | CASSRRTGVTGELFF | TRBJ2-2 | TRBD1 | TRBV7-7 | NA
TGCGCCAGCAGCCTAGGGGGTAGTGATTCACCCCTCCACTTT | CASSLGGSDSPLHF | TRBJ1-6 | NA | TRBV5-1 | few
TGTGCCAGCAGCTTGGCCGACAGCCAAGAGACCCAGTACTTC | CASSLADSQETQYF | TRBJ2-5 | NA | TRBV5-4 | NA
TGTGCCAGCAGTCTTATTACAGGGGTACCAAGGGTAGCCAAAAACATTCAGTACTTC | CASSLITGVPRVAKNIQYF | TRBJ2-4 | TRBD1 | TRBV11-3 | NA
TGTGCCAGCAGCTTATCCGGGACAGGGGGCTCGTCCCAGTACTTC | CASSLSGTGGSSQYF | TRBJ2-5 | TRBD1 | TRBV13 | NA
TGTGCCAGCTCACCCGGACTAGCAGGCGGCGGGGAGCTGTTTTTT | CASSPGLAGGGELFF | TRBJ2-2 | TRBD2 | TRBV18 | NA
TGTGCCAGCAGCCAACGGGGCGGGGGGGCGAACACTGAAGCTTTCTTT | CASSQRGGGANTEAFF | TRBJ1-1 | NA | TRBV2 | NA
TGCGCCAGCAGCTTGGTCGGGGGACTTTCCTCTGGGGCCAACGTCCTGACTTTC | CASSLVGGLSSGANVLTF | TRBJ2-6 | NA | TRBV5-1 | NA
TGCGCCAGCAGCTTGGGGTCCCGCGATTCACCCCTCCACTTT | CASSLGSRDSPLHF | TRBJ1-6 | NA | TRBV5-1 | NA
TGTGCCAGCAGCGATATCAGGGCAAACTATGGCTACACCTTC | CASSDIRANYGYTF | TRBJ1-2 | NA | TRBV9 | NA
TGTGCCTGGGCGGACAGGGTTGGGGAACTGTTTTTT | CAWADRVGELFF | TRBJ1-4 | TRBD1 | TRBV30 | NA
TGCGCCAGCAGTGAGTGGCACCAAGAGACCCAGTACTTC | CASSEWHQETQYF | TRBJ2-5 | NA | TRBV10-1 | NA
TGTGCCATCATGCCGGACAGGGATCTGGGTTCACCCCTCCACTTT | CAIMPDRDLGSPLHF | TRBJ1-6 | TRBD1 | TRBV10-3 | NA
TGCAGCGCCCGACAGTTAGGTGGTGGCTACACCTTC | CSARQLGGGYTF | TRBJ1-2 | NA | TRBV29-1 | NA
TGTGCCAGCAGCCCCCAGTTTAGCGGGGGGTCCGATACGCAGTATTTT | CASSPQFSGGSDTQYF | TRBJ2-3 | TRBD2 | TRBV7-2 | NA
TGCGCCAGCCGAAAAGCGGGGGGTGGCGAGCAGTACTTC | CASRKAGGGEQYF | TRBJ2-7 | TRBD2 | TRBV5-1 | NA
TGTGCCAGCGGGCTGGGGGCTACTAGCACAGATACGCAGTATTTT | CASGLGATSTDTQYF | TRBJ2-3 | NA | TRBV7-2 | NA
TGTGCCAGCAGTGAATACTCGGCCCAGCATTTT | CASSEYSAQHF | TRBJ1-5 | NA | TRBV6-1 | NA
TGTGCCAGCAGCTTATTATTAGTCTCTGGGGCCAACGTCCTGACTTTC | CASSLLLVSGANVLTF | TRBJ2-6 | NA | TRBV7-2 | NA
TGTGCCAGCAGCCACGGAGATACGCAGTATTTT | CASSHGDTQYF | TRBJ2-3 | NA | TRBV3-1/TRBV3-2 | NA
TGTGCCAGTGGACAGCTCAACGGAAACACCATATATTTT | CASGQLNGNTIYF | TRBJ1-3 | NA | TRBV19 | once
TGTGCCAGCAGCTTAGATGGGGCGCGGGGAATGAACACTGAAGCTTTCTTT | CASSLDGARGMNTEAFF | TRBJ1-1 | NA | TRBV7-2 | few
TGCGCCAGCAGCCAAGAGTCTCGCGGCGGCCATCGTTCTAGCACAGATACGCAGTATTTT | CASSQESRGGHRSSTDTQYF | TRBJ2-3 | NA | TRBV4-1 | NA
TGTGCTAGTGGTACGACAGGGTTTGGAAACACCATATATTTT | CASGTTGFGNTIYF | TRBJ1-3 | TRBD1 | TRBV12-5 | NA
TGTGCCAGCAGTTCGCTGGAGGGTAGAGCTAATGAAAAACTGTTTTTT | CASSSLEGRANEKLFF | TRBJ1-4 | NA | TRBV27 | NA
TGCGCCAGCAGCCAAGACCAGGTCACAGGGCAGCATTTT | CASSQDQVTGQHF | TRBJ1-5 | NA | TRBV4-1 | NA
TGTGCCAGCAGCAAAGGGGGCCCAGGGTCCTACGAGCAGTACTTC | CASSKGGPGSYEQYF | TRBJ2-7 | TRBD1 | TRBV9 | NA
TGTGCCAGCAGCCTACAGGGGACGCAGTACTTC | CASSLQGTQYF | TRBJ2-7 | TRBD1 | TRBV13 | NA
TGTGCCAGCAGCTTAGTATACGGGGGGGCCTACAATGAGCAGTTCTTC | CASSLVYGGAYNEQFF | TRBJ2-1 | TRBD2 | TRBV7-2 | NA
TGCGCCAGCAGCTTGCAGATGGGAGGCACAGATACGCAGTATTTT | CASSLQMGGTDTQYF | TRBJ2-3 | NA | TRBV5-1 | NA
TGTGCCAGCAGTAATGACAGACCCATTGAAGCTTTCTTT | CASSNDRPIEAFF | TRBJ1-1 | NA | TRBV2 | NA
TGTGCCAGCTCACCGGGGACAAAAAACACTGAAGCTTTCTTT | CASSPGTKNTEAFF | TRBJ1-1 | NA | TRBV18 | NA
TGTGCCAGCAGCCAAGCCCTTGGGACATATAATTCACCCCTCCACTTT | CASSQALGTYNSPLHF | TRBJ1-6 | NA | TRBV14 | once
TGTGCCAGCAGTGGGGACAGACTCAACACTGAAGCTTTCTTT | CASSGDRLNTEAFF | TRBJ1-1 | TRBD1 | TRBV2 | NA
TGTGCCAGCAGTCCGGACAGGGTAGATCAGCCCCAGCATTTT | CASSPDRVDQPQHF | TRBJ1-5 | TRBD1 | TRBV2 | NA
TGTGCCAGCAGGAGAACGGGTAATTCACCCCTCCACTTT | CASRRTGNSPLHF | TRBJ1-6 | NA | TRBV12-3/TRBV12-4 | once
TGTGCCTGCAAGGGACATACGAACACCGGGGAGCTGTTTTTT | CACKGHTNTGELFF | TRBJ2-2 | NA | TRBV19 | NA
TGTGCCAGCAGGAGGGGACAGGGCGGTAGTGGCTACACCTTC | CASRRGQGGSGYTF | TRBJ1-2 | TRBD1 | TRBV2 | once
TGCGCCAGCAGTAAGGCACCAGCGGGGGTTTACGAGCAGTACTTC | CASSKAPAGVYEQYF | TRBJ2-7 | TRBD2 | TRBV5-1 | once